The present T cell receptor beta chain was sequenced within a study of blood T cell repertoires in COVID-19. Participants' reported clinical history set cohort assignment. Assay: immunoSEQ multiplex PCR; the TCRdb copy retains only in-frame clones and omits some. The sample lists under 200,000 clones, 84% seen once, with about 8% in the top ten. In germline, CDR1 is MDHEN, CDR2 SYDVKM. This CDR3 is 14 amino acids long. Trimming stripped 6 bases from V and 2 bases from J, with 14 bases between. The source of this sequence is a woman between 45 and 60 years old who had recovered from COVID-19. This chain links TRBV28 with TRBJ2-7; maybe TRBD2 (7 bases). The sequenced sample consisted of PBMCs or T cells enriched from blood (not recorded which). CDR3 in amino acids: CASRGGQNTYEQYF. CDR3 in DNA: TGTGCCAGCAGGGGGGGGCAGAACACCTACGAGCAGTACTTC.